This T cell receptor (beta chain) was sequenced in a study of blood T cell repertoires in COVID-19. Across the study: PBMCs, B-cell-depleted T cells, or T cells were the source of the cDNA or gDNA that made up the material.

This clone was observed a single time. Authors' methods: It was from reference gene primer amplification that nucleated cell counts were estimated. Only in-frame clones appear in the TCRdb table, and some are missing; sequencing was by immunoSEQ multiplex PCR. V and J calls and clone size are those listed in that table; D and trimming were worked out from the DNA. The sample has fewer than 450,000 clones, over 70% seen once. This CDR3 has 14 amino acids. The V and J ends lost 2 bases and 3 bases, in that order; junction bases with no gene match: 5. Germline loops: CDR1 SGHTS, CDR2 YDEGEE. The sequenced sample was peripheral blood. The clonotype originates from a woman between 45 and 60 years old with COVID-19, enrolled during active disease. The chain is built from TRBV5-8 and TRBJ2-7, with TRBD2 matching over 7 bases. As DNA, the CDR3 is TGTGCCAGCAGCTTTGAGGGAGGGCTCTACGAGCAGTACTTC. This translates into CASSFEGGLYEQYF.